The 22 T cell receptor beta chains below all came from one sample that was sequenced in a study of blood T cell repertoires in COVID-19. The protocol was immunoSEQ multiplex PCR, while the TCRdb copy is restricted to in-frame clones and leaves out a portion. The sample includes about 230,000 clones, roughly 80% seen only once; the top ten take approximately 2.6%. Sequenced: peripheral blood. These receptors were collected from a woman aged 70-85 years with active or convalescent COVID-19.

V and J are TRBV19 and TRBJ1-4; D unresolved. Deletions cut 6 bases from V and 4 bases from J, with 27 bases between. The germline V gene encodes CDR1 LNHDA and CDR2 SQIVND (reference sequence). The CDR3 totals 19 residues. The CDR3 sequence: CASRAVQRALAGHNEKLFF. The CDR3 region has the DNA TGTGCCAGTAGGGCGGTACAGAGGGCTCTCGCCGGCCATAATGAAAAACTGTTTTTT.

V gene TRBV25-1 combines with J gene TRBJ1-1, with D possibly matching TRBD1 (5 bases). CDR1 and CDR2 from the germline V gene are MGHDK and SYGVNS. The CDR3 totals 11 residues. V was pared by 10 bases and J by 4 bases, with 10 bases between. The CDR3 nucleotides read TGTGCCACACGCGGGGGCACTGAAGCTTTCTTT. It yields the protein CATRGGTEAFF.

This clone occurred a few times. V usage is TRBV4-2 and J usage is TRBJ1-2; D perhaps matches TRBD1 (5 bases). The V and J ends lost 0 bases and 9 bases respectively, with 20 bases between them. In germline, CDR1 is LGHNA, CDR2 YNFKEQ. This CDR3 comprises 16 residues. This chain's CDR3 is CASSQEGRGGKGRYTF. In DNA form, the CDR3 reads TGTGCCAGCAGCCAAGAGGGCCGGGGGGGGAAAGGACGCTACACCTTC.

Only a few counts were recorded for this clone. V is TRBV5-1 and J is TRBJ1-4; D perhaps matches TRBD1 (5 bases). This CDR3 has 15 amino acids. V was pared by 3 bases and J by 4 bases, with 13 bases between. Germline V CDR1 and CDR2: SGHRS, YFSETQ. The CDR3 here is CASSWTGDYNEKLFF. The DNA for the CDR3 is TGCGCCAGCAGCTGGACCGGGGACTATAATGAAAAACTGTTTTTT.

This chain uses TRBV18 with TRBJ1-2; 8 bases are a match to TRBD1. The germline V gene has CDR1 KGHSH and CDR2 LQKENI. V was pared by 3 bases and J by 5 bases, with 5 bases of the junction left unmatched. The CDR3 totals 14 residues. DNA of the CDR3: TGTGCCAGCTCACCGCTGACAGGGGAATATGGCTACACCTTC. It is translated as CASSPLTGEYGYTF.

This clone has just one count. The chain uses TRBV19 and TRBJ1-6; D is perhaps TRBD1 (5 bases). This CDR3 comprises 14 residues. The germline V and J ends were trimmed by 7 bases and 8 bases, with 15 bases remaining between them. From germline, CDR1 is LNHDA and CDR2 SQIVND (reference sequence). The CDR3 DNA reads TGTGCCAGTAAAACGCAGGGTTCGGATTCACCCCTCCACTTT. It translates to CASKTQGSDSPLHF.

The chain joins TRBV5-6 to TRBJ1-5, with D possibly being TRBD1 (5 bases). The CDR3 has 14 residues. V dropped 4 bases and J dropped 12 bases, with 20 bases sitting between them. CDR1 and CDR2 from the germline V gene are SGHDT and YYEEEE. The CDR3 DNA follows: TGTGCCAGCAGCCTCGGGCAGGGCAATCAGGACCAGCATTTT. Protein product: CASSLGQGNQDQHF.

The chain couples TRBV19 to TRBJ2-1, with 7 bases aligning to TRBD1. V shed 5 bases and J 5 bases; nucleotides not matched to a gene: 6. The length of the CDR3 is 14 residues. Germline V CDR1 and CDR2: LNHDA, SQIVND (reference sequence). This CDR3 is CASSWLGQDNEQFF. The CDR3 nucleotides are TGTGCCAGTAGTTGGCTCGGACAGGACAATGAGCAGTTCTTC.

The J gene is TRBJ1-6, the V gene TRBV14; D unclear. The germline V and J ends were trimmed by 4 bases and 9 bases, with 13 bases remaining between them. There are 14 residues in the CDR3. Germline CDR1 is SGHDN and CDR2 is FVKESK. The CDR3 DNA follows: TGTGCCAGCAGCCCGACACCCCTCGGTTCACCCCTCCACTTT. Translated: CASSPTPLGSPLHF.

This sequence joins TRBV4-2 and TRBJ2-2; perhaps TRBD2 as D (5 bases). The CDR3 is 13 residues long. Trimming took off 0 bases at V and 9 bases at J, with 8 bases between the two ends. Germline V gene sequence: CDR1 LGHNA, CDR2 YNFKEQ. This CDR3 reads CASSQDRGRELFF. The CDR3 bases are TGTGCCAGCAGCCAAGATCGGGGTCGGGAGCTGTTTTTT.

The chain recombines TRBV4-1 with TRBJ2-2; TRBD2 agrees at 8 bases. The germline gives CDR1 MGHRA, CDR2 YSYEKL. The CDR3 is 15 amino acids. The V gene end was trimmed by 6 bases and the J gene end by 7 bases; junction bases not matched to a gene: 10. In DNA, the CDR3 is TGCGCCAGCAGAGGTCGGGGGGGCCTTGACGGGGAGCTGTTTTTT. As protein: CASRGRGGLDGELFF.

This chain links TRBV6-1 with TRBJ2-2; D is possibly TRBD1 (6 bases). Looked up from germline, CDR1 is MNHNS and CDR2 is SASEGT. Trimming removed 2 bases from V and 3 bases from J, with 13 bases in between. The CDR3 covers 16 residues. This CDR3 is CASSEYWTEYTGELFF. The CDR3 DNA reads as TGTGCCAGCAGTGAATACTGGACAGAGTACACCGGGGAGCTGTTTTTT.

The rearrangement links TRBV21-1 to TRBJ1-1; the DNA was not compared with TRBD1, the D call given in the table. TRBV21-1 counts as a pseudogene. The CDR3 sequence is 16 residues long. The CDR3 reads CASSKALRHRPDEAFF. The DNA for the CDR3 is TGTGCCAGCAGCAAAGCGCTGAGACATCGACCCGATGAAGCTTTCTTT.

This clone was counted only a few times. The rearrangement uses TRBV19 and TRBJ1-1; D gene ambiguous. Trimming cost V 5 bases and J 4 bases, with 11 bases left between them. The CDR3 spans 13 residues. CDR1 and CDR2 from the germline V gene are LNHDA and SQIVND (reference sequence). The CDR3 region has the DNA TGTGCCAGTAGTGTCCAGGCGGGCACTGAAGCTTTCTTT. Translating it yields CASSVQAGTEAFF. The complete variable domain, with remaining parts taken from reference TRBV19 and TRBJ1-1, reads DGGITQSPKYLFRKEGQNVTLSCEQNLNHDAMYWYRQDPGQGLRLIYYSQIVNDFQKGDIAEGYSVSREKKESFPLTVTSAQKNPTAFYLCASSVQAGTEAFFGQGTRLTVV.

This rearrangement joins TRBV9 to TRBJ2-5; 10 positions agree with TRBD2. The CDR3 is 17 residues long. Unmatched junction bases numbered 8, after V lost 2 bases and J lost 1 base. Germline CDR1 SGDLS, CDR2 YYNGEE. The CDR3 is CASSVGSGRAAQETQYF. As DNA, the CDR3 is TGTGCCAGCAGCGTGGGGAGCGGGAGGGCCGCCCAAGAGACCCAGTACTTC.

The chain recombines TRBV12-3 or TRBV12-4 with TRBJ2-1; no clear D. The CDR3 runs 11 residues. V lost 5 bases and J lost 6, with 5 bases in between. The CDR3 DNA is TGTGCCAGCAGTAAGCTCAATGAGCAGTTCTTC. It encodes CASSKLNEQFF.

CDR3 nucleotide sequence: TGTGCCAGCAGCGTAATCGGACTAGCTGTCTACAATGAGCAGTTCTTC. Amino acid sequence: CASSVIGLAVYNEQFF. The V and J genes are TRBV9 and TRBJ2-1, with 8 bases aligning to TRBD2. CDR1 is SGDLS and CDR2 is YYNGEE in the germline V gene. The junction had 6 bases not matched to a gene; V was cut back by 1 base and J by 3 bases. CDR3 length equals 16 residues.

The CDR3 here is CASSGTPIAKNIQYF. The CDR3 DNA is TGTGCCAGCAGTGGGACTCCTATCGCCAAAAACATTCAGTACTTC. The rearrangement links TRBV2 to TRBJ2-4; the D gene is possibly TRBD2 (5 bases). This CDR3 is built from 15 residues. Germline V gene sequence: CDR1 SNHLY, CDR2 FYNNEI. V lost 4 bases, J lost 1 base, and 11 bases lay in between.

The J gene is TRBJ2-7, the V gene TRBV19, with a tentative D call TRBD2 (5 bases). Germline CDR1 reads LNHDA; CDR2 reads SQIVND (reference sequence). V gave up 3 bases and J gave up 9 bases, with 18 bases separating them. The CDR3 has 14 residues. The CDR3 protein is CASSMIGYEEVQYF. Written as DNA, the CDR3 is TGTGCCAGTAGTATGATAGGTTACGAGGAGGTGCAGTACTTC.

This rearrangement joins TRBV19 to TRBJ2-7; the D gene is possibly TRBD1 (6 bases). This CDR3 contains 16 residues. V was shortened by 1 base and J by 2 bases, with 15 bases between the two germline ends. Per the germline V gene, CDR1 is LNHDA and CDR2 is SQIVND (reference sequence). This chain's CDR3 is CASSIGETGTPYEQYF. As DNA, the CDR3 is TGTGCCAGTAGTATAGGTGAAACAGGGACCCCCTACGAGCAGTACTTC.

The chain is built from TRBV4-1 and TRBJ2-7; the match to TRBD2 covers 8 bases. CDR1 and CDR2 from the germline V gene are MGHRA and YSYEKL. The CDR3 consists of 15 residues. V lost 2 bases to trimming and J lost 3 bases; unmatched junction nucleotides: 6. CDR3 nucleotides: TGCGCCAGCAGCCAAACGGGAGGGGGTGGCTACGAGCAGTACTTC. Amino acid sequence: CASSQTGGGGYEQYF.

The rearrangement links TRBV9 to TRBJ2-3, with 10 bases that match TRBD2. The ends lost 4 bases at V and 3 bases at J; junction bases unmatched: 11. Germline V lookup: CDR1 SGDLS, CDR2 YYNGEE. The CDR3 covers 17 residues. The CDR3 protein is CASSPRPGLAMTDTQYF. CDR3 in DNA: TGTGCCAGCAGCCCCCGCCCGGGACTAGCGATGACAGATACGCAGTATTTT. Combining the CDR3 with reference TRBV9 and TRBJ2-3 gives the whole variable domain DSGVTQTPKHLITATGQRVTLRCSPRSGDLSVYWYQQSLDQGLQFLIQYYNGEERAKGNILERFSAQQFPDLHSELNLSSLELGDSALYFCASSPRPGLAMTDTQYFGPGTRLTVL.